A selection of T cell receptor beta chains follows, all from one sample in a study of cytomegalovirus exposure and HLA in healthy donors. Profiling relied on immunoSEQ multiplex PCR, and the TCRdb table lists in-frame clones only, not all of them. This table has fewer than 350,000 clones, approximately 90% appearing once. Sequencing was performed on PBMCs. The receptors here all came from a woman younger than 30 in good health and CMV-seronegative. Both conserved end residues are part of each CDR3. Each record gives: clone size, V gene, D gene, J gene, CDR3 DNA, CDR3 protein. D genes are given only for firm matches. For some rows the clone size is stated as once, few or many, or as a class when expanded; others skip it.

>-|TRBV5-4|TRBD2|TRBJ2-7
TGTGCCAGCAGCCTCGGGACTAGCGTTCTTTGGGAGCAGTACTTC
CASSLGTSVLWEQYF
>-|TRBV2|-|TRBJ2-1
TGTGCCAGCAGGAGCCCCCGGGGGGCCTCATGGAATGAGCAGTTCTTC
CASRSPRGASWNEQFF
>-|TRBV7-2|-|TRBJ2-7
TGTGCCAGCAGCGCGGAGCAGGGCTACGAGCAGTACTTC
CASSAEQGYEQYF
>-|TRBV5-4|-|TRBJ2-5
TGTGCCAGCAGCCTCCCCGGGGGGACCCAGTACTTC
CASSLPGGTQYF
>-|TRBV10-2|TRBD1|TRBJ2-7
TGCGCCACCGGGACAGCCACCTACGAGCAGTACTTC
CATGTATYEQYF
>-|TRBV30|-|TRBJ2-3
TGTGCCTGGAGCTTCACTAGCACAGATACGCAGTATTTT
CAWSFTSTDTQYF
>-|TRBV5-1|-|TRBJ2-1
TGCGCCAGCAGCTTGGCCGGGTCGGGTACATCCTACAATGAGCAGTTCTTC
CASSLAGSGTSYNEQFF
>-|TRBV19|TRBD1|TRBJ1-2
TGTGCCAGTAGTATGGAGGGGGCGGGTGGCTACACCTTC
CASSMEGAGGYTF
>-|TRBV27|-|TRBJ2-7
TGTGCCAGCAGTTTATCGGGCCCTTACGAGCAGTACTTC
CASSLSGPYEQYF
>-|TRBV10-2|-|TRBJ2-7
TGCGCCAGCAGTGAGTCAAGAGGTTTTGACCCTTTCGAGCAGTACTTC
CASSESRGFDPFEQYF
>-|TRBV13|-|TRBJ2-7
TGTGCCAGCAGCTTAGAGGACAGAACGTACGAGCAGTACTTC
CASSLEDRTYEQYF
>-|TRBV9|TRBD1|TRBJ1-2
TGTGCCAGCAGCCGAGGACAGGGGGATGGCTACACCTTC
CASSRGQGDGYTF
>-|TRBV6-5|TRBD1|TRBJ1-3
TGTGCCAGCAGAACCGGACAGGATCGAAACACCATATATTTT
CASRTGQDRNTIYF
>-|TRBV7-9|-|TRBJ2-2
TGTGCCAGCAGCCATACTACCGAACCGACGTCCGGGGAGCTGTTTTTT
CASSHTTEPTSGELFF
>-|TRBV6-1|-|TRBJ2-6
TGTGCCAGCAGTGACCCCTCGGAGGTTGGGGCCAACGTCCTGACTTTC
CASSDPSEVGANVLTF
>-|TRBV10-3|-|TRBJ2-1
TGTGCCATCAGTGATGGTAGGGGCGATGAGCAGTTCTTC
CAISDGRGDEQFF
>-|TRBV7-9|-|TRBJ2-1
TGTGCCAGCAGCTTAATCAGGGTGGGGTCCTACAATGAGCAGTTCTTC
CASSLIRVGSYNEQFF
>-|TRBV6-4|-|TRBJ1-1
TGTGCCAGCAGTCCGTCGGTTGACACTGAAGCTTTCTTT
CASSPSVDTEAFF
>-|TRBV5-1|-|TRBJ2-7
TGCGCCAGCAGCTGGGCGGGGAAAGAGCAGTACTTC
CASSWAGKEQYF
>once|TRBV29-1|TRBD2|TRBJ2-3
TGCAGCAGCCGACTAGCGGACACAGATACGCAGTATTTT
CSSRLADTDTQYF
>-|TRBV2|TRBD2|TRBJ2-3
TGTGCCAGCAGCGAACTAGCGACCCTCACAGATACGCAGTATTTT
CASSELATLTDTQYF